The clone carrying this TCR beta chain has a handful of counts. V dropped 3 bases and J dropped 3; count of bases not matched to a gene: 4. This CDR3 spans 15 amino acids. Per germline, CDR1 SGHTA and CDR2 FQGTGA. Expressed TCRB transcripts were sequenced because the entire RNA isolate underwent reverse transcription. For naive, central memory and regulatory T cell samples, reads averaged around 3.8 million. Clones were sequenced by immunoSEQ multiplex PCR, and TCRdb holds only the in-frame ones, with some missing. Of fewer than 500,000 clones in the sample, 11% to 15% were seen once. This sample is part of a study of beta chain features in type 1 diabetes. CD4+ cells of the naive, central memory, regulatory and stem cell-like memory types were sorted via CD45RO/CCR7/CD25/CD127/CD95/CD27.

The chain links TRBV7-3 to TRBJ2-3; 9 positions match TRBD2. Sequencing used naive CD4+ T cells from blood. This receptor was obtained from a man aged 25 to 40 in good health. This CDR3 is CASSFTSGRTDTQYF. As DNA, the CDR3 is TGTGCCAGCAGCTTCACTAGCGGGCGGACAGATACGCAGTATTTT.